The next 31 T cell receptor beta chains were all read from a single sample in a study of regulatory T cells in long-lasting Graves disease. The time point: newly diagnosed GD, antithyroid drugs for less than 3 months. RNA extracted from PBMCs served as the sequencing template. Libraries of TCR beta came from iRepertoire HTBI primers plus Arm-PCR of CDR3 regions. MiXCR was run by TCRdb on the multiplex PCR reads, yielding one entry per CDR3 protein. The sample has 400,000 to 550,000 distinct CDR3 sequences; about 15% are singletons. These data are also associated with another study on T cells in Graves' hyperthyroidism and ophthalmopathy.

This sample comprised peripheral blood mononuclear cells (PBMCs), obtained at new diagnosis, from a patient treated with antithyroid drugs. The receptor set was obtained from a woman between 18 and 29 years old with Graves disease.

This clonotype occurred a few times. The CDR3 loop is CASSLLSGAEQYF. In DNA, the CDR3 is TGCGCCAGCAGCTTGTTGTCAGGGGCCGAGCAGTACTTC. The chain has TRBV5-1 and TRBJ2-7; D is perhaps TRBD1 (6 bases). This CDR3 has 13 residues. CDR1 is SGHRS, CDR2 YFSETQ, per germline. Between the trimmed V and J ends, which lost 1 base and 6 bases, there was a span of 11 bases.

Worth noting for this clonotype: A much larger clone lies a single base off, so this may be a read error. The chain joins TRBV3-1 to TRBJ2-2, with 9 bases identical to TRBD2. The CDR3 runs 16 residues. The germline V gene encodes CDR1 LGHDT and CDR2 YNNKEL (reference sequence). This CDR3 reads CVSSGGLAPNTGELFF. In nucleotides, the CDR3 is TGTGTCAGCAGCGGTGGACTAGCGCCGAACACCGGGGAGCTGTTTTTT.

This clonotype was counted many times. The CDR3 region has the DNA TGTGCCAGCAGCACGACAGGGGGTGGGTTCTACGAGCAGTACTTC. This codes for CASSTTGGGFYEQYF. The chain has TRBV7-2 and TRBJ2-7, with 9 bases fitting TRBD1. CDR3 length: 15 residues. Germline trimming cut 5 bases from V and 3 bases from J; bases unmatched to any gene: 8. Germline values: CDR1 SGHTA, CDR2 FQGNSA.

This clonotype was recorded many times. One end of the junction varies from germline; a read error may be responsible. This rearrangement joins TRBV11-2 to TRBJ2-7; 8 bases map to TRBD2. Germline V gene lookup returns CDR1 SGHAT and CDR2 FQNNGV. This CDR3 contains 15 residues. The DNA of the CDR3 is TGTGCCAGCAGCTTAGGCAGCGGGGGCTCCCACGAGCAGTACTTC. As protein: CASSLGSGGSHEQYF.

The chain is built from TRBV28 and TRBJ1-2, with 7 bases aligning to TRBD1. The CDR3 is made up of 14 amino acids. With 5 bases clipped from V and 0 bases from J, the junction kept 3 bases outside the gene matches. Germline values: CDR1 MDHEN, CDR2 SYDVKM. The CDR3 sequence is CASSTGAANYGYTF. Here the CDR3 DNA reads TGTGCCAGCAGTACAGGGGCTGCTAACTATGGCTACACCTTC.

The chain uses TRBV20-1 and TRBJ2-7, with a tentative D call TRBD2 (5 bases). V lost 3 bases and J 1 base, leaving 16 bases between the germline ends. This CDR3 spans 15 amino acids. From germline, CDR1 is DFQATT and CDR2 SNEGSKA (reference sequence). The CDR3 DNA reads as TGCAGTGCTAGCTCCGGTCAACCGGGGTCCTACGAGCAGTACTTC. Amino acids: CSASSGQPGSYEQYF.

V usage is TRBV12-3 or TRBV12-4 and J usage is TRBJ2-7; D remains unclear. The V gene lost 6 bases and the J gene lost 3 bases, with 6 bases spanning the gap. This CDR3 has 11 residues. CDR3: CASSEHYEQYF. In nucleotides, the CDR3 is TGTGCCAGCAGCGAACACTACGAGCAGTACTTC.

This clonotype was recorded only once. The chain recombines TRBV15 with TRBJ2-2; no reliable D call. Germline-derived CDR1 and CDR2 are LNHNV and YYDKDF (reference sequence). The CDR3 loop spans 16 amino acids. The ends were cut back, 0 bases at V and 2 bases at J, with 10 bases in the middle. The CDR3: CATSRDQMRNTGELFF. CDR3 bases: TGTGCCACCAGCAGAGATCAAATGAGAAACACCGGGGAGCTGTTTTTT.

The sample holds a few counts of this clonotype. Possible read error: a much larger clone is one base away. The CDR3 nucleotides read TGTGCCAGCAGTATCCGGGGCCAAGAGACCCAGTACTTC. It specifies CASSIRGQETQYF. The chain carries TRBV28 and TRBJ2-5, with a possible D match to TRBD2 (5 bases). With 5 bases removed from V and 1 base from J, the gap between germline ends came to 8 bases. Per the germline V gene, CDR1 is MDHEN and CDR2 is SYDVKM. There are 13 residues in the CDR3.

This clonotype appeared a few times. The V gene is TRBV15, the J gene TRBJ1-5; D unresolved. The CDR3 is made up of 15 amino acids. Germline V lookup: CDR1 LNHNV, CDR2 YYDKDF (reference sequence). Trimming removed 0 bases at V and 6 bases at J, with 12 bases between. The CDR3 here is CATSRDSLIPQPQHF. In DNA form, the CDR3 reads TGTGCCACCAGCAGAGATTCCCTCATCCCTCAGCCCCAGCATTTT.

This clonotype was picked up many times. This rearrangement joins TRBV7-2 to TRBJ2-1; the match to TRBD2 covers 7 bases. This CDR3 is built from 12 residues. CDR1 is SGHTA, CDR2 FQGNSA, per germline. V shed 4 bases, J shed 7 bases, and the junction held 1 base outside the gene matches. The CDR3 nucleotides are TGTGCCAGCAGCTGGGGACTAAATGAGCAGTTCTTC. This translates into CASSWGLNEQFF.

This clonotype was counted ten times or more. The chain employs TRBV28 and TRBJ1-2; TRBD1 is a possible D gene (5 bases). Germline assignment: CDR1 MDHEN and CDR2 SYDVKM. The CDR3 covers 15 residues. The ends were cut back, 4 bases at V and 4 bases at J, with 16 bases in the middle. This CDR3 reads CASSSQGQEGYGYTF. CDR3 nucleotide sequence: TGTGCCAGCAGTTCCCAGGGCCAAGAAGGCTATGGCTACACCTTC.

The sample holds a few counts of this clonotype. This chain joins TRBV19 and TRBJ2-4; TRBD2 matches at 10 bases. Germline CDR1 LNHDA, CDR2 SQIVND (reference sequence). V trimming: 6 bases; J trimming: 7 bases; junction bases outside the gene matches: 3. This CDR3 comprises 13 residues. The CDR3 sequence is CASSSGGGNIQYF. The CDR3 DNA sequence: TGTGCCAGTAGCAGCGGGGGGGGGAACATTCAGTACTTC.

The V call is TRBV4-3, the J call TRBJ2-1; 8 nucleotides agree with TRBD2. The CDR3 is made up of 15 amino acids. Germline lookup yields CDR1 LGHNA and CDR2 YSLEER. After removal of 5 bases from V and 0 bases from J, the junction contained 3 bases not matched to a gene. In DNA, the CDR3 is TGCGCCAGCAGCAAAAGCGGGAGCTCCTACAATGAGCAGTTCTTC. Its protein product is CASSKSGSSYNEQFF.

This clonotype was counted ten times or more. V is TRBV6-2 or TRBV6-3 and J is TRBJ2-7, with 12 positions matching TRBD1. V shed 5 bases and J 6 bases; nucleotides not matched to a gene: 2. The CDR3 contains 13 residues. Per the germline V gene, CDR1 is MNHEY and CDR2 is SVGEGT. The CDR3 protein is CASSKGQGAEQYF. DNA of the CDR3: TGTGCCAGCAGTAAGGGACAGGGGGCCGAGCAGTACTTC.

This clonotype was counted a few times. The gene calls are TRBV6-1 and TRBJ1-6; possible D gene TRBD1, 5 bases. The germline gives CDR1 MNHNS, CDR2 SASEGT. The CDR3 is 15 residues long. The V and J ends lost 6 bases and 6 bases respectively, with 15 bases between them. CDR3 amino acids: CASSLMGGGNSPLHF. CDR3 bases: TGTGCCAGCAGCCTAATGGGGGGGGGTAATTCACCCCTCCACTTT.

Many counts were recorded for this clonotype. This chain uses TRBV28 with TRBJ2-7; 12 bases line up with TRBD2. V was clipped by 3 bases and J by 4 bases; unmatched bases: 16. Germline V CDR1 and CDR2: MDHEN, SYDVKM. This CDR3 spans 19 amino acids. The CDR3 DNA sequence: TGTGCCAGCAGTTTTACACTCGGACTAGCGGGATCCCTCTCGTACGAGCAGTACTTC. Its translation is CASSFTLGLAGSLSYEQYF.

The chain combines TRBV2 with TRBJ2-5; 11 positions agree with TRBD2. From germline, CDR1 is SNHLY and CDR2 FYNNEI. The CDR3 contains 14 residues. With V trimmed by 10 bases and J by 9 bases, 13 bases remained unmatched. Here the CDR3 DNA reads TGTGCCACGGGACCACTAGCGGGAGCGGAGGCCCAGTACTTC. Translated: CATGPLAGAEAQYF.

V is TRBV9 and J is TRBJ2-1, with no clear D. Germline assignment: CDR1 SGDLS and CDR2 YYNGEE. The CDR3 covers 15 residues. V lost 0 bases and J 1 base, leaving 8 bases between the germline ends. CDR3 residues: CASSVAGPSYNEQFF. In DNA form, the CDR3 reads TGTGCCAGCAGCGTAGCCGGACCTTCCTACAATGAGCAGTTCTTC.

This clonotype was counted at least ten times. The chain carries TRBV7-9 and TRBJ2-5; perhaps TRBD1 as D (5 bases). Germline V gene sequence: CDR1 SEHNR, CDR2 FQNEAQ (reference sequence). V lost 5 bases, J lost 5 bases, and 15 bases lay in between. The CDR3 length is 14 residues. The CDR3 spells CASSETVGFETQYF. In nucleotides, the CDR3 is TGTGCCAGCAGCGAGACAGTGGGGTTTGAGACCCAGTACTTC.

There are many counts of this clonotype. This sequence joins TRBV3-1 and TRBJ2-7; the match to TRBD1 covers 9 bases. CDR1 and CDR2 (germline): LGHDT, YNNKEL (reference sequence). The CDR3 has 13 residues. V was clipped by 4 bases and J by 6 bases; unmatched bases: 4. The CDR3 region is CASSPQGASEQYF. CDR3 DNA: TGTGCCAGCAGCCCACAGGGGGCCTCCGAGCAGTACTTC.

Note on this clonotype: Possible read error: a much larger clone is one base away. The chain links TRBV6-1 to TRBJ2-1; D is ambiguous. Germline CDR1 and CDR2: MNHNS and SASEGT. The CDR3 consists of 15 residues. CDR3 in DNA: TGTGCCTGCAGACCCGACTGGATTTCCTACAATGAGCAGTTCTTC. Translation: CACRPDWISYNEQFF.

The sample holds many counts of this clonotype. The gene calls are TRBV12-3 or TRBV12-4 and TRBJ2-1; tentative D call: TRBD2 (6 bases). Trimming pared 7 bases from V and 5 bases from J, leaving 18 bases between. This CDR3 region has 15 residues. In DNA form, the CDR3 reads TGTGCCAGCACCCCGGTGGCTAGCGAAAACAATGAGCAGTTCTTC. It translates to CASTPVASENNEQFF.

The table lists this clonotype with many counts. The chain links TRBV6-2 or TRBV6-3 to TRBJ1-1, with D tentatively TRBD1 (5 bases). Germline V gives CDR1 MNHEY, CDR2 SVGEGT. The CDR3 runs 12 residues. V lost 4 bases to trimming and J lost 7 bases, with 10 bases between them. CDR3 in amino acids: CASSSQTDEAFF. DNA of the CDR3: TGTGCCAGCAGTTCCCAGACAGATGAAGCTTTCTTT.

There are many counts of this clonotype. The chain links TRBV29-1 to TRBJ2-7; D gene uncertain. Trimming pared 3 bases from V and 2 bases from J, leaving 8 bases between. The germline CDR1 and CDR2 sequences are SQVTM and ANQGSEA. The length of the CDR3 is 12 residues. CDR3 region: CSVDGPAYEQYF. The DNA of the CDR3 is TGCAGCGTTGATGGTCCGGCCTACGAGCAGTACTTC.

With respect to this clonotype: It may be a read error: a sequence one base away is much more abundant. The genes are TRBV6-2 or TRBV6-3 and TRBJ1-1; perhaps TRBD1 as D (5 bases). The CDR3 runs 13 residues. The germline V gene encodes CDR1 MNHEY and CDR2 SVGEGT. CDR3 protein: CASSSRVGTEALF. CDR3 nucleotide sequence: TGTGCCAGCAGCAGCAGGGTGGGCACTGAAGCTCTCTTT.

The CDR3 here is CSARERATRDQPQHF. CDR3 coding DNA: TGCAGTGCTAGAGAAAGGGCTACTCGGGACCAGCCCCAGCATTTT. The chain employs TRBV20-1 and TRBJ1-5, with D tentatively TRBD1 (5 bases). This CDR3 region has 15 residues. The germline V and J ends were trimmed by 0 bases and 7 bases, with 16 bases remaining between them. The germline CDR1 and CDR2 sequences are DFQATT and SNEGSKA (reference sequence).

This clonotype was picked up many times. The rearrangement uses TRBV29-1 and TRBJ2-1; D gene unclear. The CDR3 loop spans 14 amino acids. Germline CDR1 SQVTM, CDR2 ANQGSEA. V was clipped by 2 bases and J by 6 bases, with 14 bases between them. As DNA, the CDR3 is TGCAGCGTTGAACTCCCGCTCGCCCGCAATGAGCAGTTCTTC. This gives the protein CSVELPLARNEQFF.

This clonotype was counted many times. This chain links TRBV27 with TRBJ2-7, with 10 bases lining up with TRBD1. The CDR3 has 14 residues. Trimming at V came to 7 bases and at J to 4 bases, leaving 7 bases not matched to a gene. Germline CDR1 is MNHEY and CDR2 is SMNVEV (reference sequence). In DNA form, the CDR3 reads TGTGCCAGCAAGTGGACAGGGGGTGGGTACGAGCAGTACTTC. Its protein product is CASKWTGGGYEQYF.

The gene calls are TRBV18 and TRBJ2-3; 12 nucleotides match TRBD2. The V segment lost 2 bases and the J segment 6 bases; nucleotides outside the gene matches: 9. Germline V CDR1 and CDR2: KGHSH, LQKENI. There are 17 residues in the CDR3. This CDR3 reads CASSPLTSGRTVDTQYF. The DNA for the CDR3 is TGTGCCAGCTCACCATTGACTAGCGGGAGAACCGTCGATACGCAGTATTTT.

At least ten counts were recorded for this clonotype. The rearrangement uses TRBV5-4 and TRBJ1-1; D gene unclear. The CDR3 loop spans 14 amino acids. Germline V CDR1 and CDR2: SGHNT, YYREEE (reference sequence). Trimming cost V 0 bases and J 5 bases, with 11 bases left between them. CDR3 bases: TGTGCCAGCAGCTTGGCCTTAACGGTGACTGAAGCTTTCTTT. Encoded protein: CASSLALTVTEAFF.